The next 14 T cell receptor beta chains were all read from a single sample in a study of T-cell memory formation after mild COVID-19. From the 5' RACE reads, TCRdb called clonotypes with MiXCR, one entry per CDR3 protein. The sample has over 450,000 distinct CDR3 sequences, roughly 22% seen once. The sample consisted of PBMCs or a T cell subset sorted from them (not recorded which). The receptors were gathered from an adult woman who had mild COVID-19 (a few samples of this study predate the infection). Cell type and time point are not known.

This clonotype was seen a few times. The chain recombines TRBV5-1 with TRBJ2-3, with a tentative D call TRBD1 (5 bases). Trimming took off 5 bases at V and 2 bases at J, with 12 bases between the two ends. Germline values: CDR1 SGHRS, CDR2 YFSETQ. This CDR3 has 14 amino acids. The CDR3: CASRGVGFTDTQYF. For the CDR3, the DNA is TGCGCCAGCAGAGGGGTGGGGTTCACAGATACGCAGTATTTT.

This clonotype was picked up a small number of times. The V and J genes are TRBV2 and TRBJ2-7; 10 nucleotides line up with TRBD1. CDR3 length equals 17 residues. In germline, CDR1 is SNHLY, CDR2 FYNNEI. Trimming at V came to 0 bases and at J to 0 bases, leaving 5 bases not matched to a gene. DNA for the CDR3: TGTGCCAGCAGTGAAGCGCTGGGGACAGGGGTCTCCTACGAGCAGTACTTC. Its protein product is CASSEALGTGVSYEQYF.

In its sample, this clonotype was seen a few times. V gene TRBV20-1 combines with J gene TRBJ2-5; D might be TRBD2 (7 bases). The length of the CDR3 is 14 residues. CDR1 is DFQATT, CDR2 SNEGSKA, per germline (reference sequence). The V and J ends lost 2 bases and 2 bases respectively, with 12 bases between them. The CDR3 bases are TGCAGTGCTAGACAGGGGAGGGGGCAAGAGACCCAGTACTTC. Amino acids: CSARQGRGQETQYF.

This clonotype was seen more than once but under ten times. V gene TRBV4-3 combines with J gene TRBJ2-7; the D gene is possibly TRBD2 (6 bases). This CDR3 has 16 amino acids. V was clipped by 1 base and J by 3 bases, with 16 bases between them. Germline V lookup: CDR1 LGHNA, CDR2 YSLEER. The CDR3 spells CASSQAFGTAGYEQYF. The CDR3, as DNA: TGCGCCAGCAGCCAAGCGTTCGGGACTGCTGGCTACGAGCAGTACTTC.

The V gene is TRBV29-1, the J gene TRBJ1-4, with 9 bases lining up with TRBD1. CDR1 is SQVTM and CDR2 is ANQGSEA in the germline V gene. The junction had 5 bases not matched to a gene; V was cut back by 4 bases and J by 8 bases. The CDR3 covers 13 residues. As DNA, the CDR3 is TGCAGCGTTGGCACAGGGGGCACAGAAAAACTGTTTTTT. The encoded protein is CSVGTGGTEKLFF.

This rearrangement joins TRBV5-1 to TRBJ1-5; 12 bases match TRBD1. The CDR3 is 15 residues long. The V gene's germline CDR1 is SGHRS and CDR2 YFSETQ. After removal of 4 bases from V and 6 bases from J, the junction contained 5 bases not matched to a gene. This CDR3 is CASSPGQGAPQPQHF. The CDR3 region has the DNA TGCGCCAGCAGCCCGGGACAGGGGGCTCCTCAGCCCCAGCATTTT.

This clonotype was picked up one time. V and J are TRBV7-9 and TRBJ2-2; D unclear. The ends were cut back, 0 bases at V and 6 bases at J, with 5 bases in the middle. CDR3 length: 13 residues. CDR1 is SEHNR and CDR2 is FQNEAQ in the germline V gene (reference sequence). The CDR3 coding sequence is TGTGCCAGCAGCTTAGCGATGGCCGGGGAGCTGTTTTTT. Its protein is CASSLAMAGELFF.

The rearrangement links TRBV29-1 to TRBJ2-7, with 13 bases fitting TRBD2. Germline loops: CDR1 SQVTM, CDR2 ANQGSEA. The CDR3 spans 15 residues. V lost 7 bases, J lost 3 bases, and 9 bases stayed unmatched. DNA of the CDR3: TGCAGCGCCGTTACTAGCGGGAGGGTTCTCTACGAGCAGTACTTC. This encodes CSAVTSGRVLYEQYF.

The chain carries TRBV12-3 or TRBV12-4 and TRBJ2-1; possible D gene TRBD2, 5 bases. This CDR3 has 14 residues. Trimming stripped 3 bases from V and 10 bases from J, with 16 bases between. CDR3 sequence (DNA): TGTGCCAGCAGTTTTCGGGTCGAGGGTCACGAGCAGTTCTTC. Encoded protein: CASSFRVEGHEQFF.

This sequence joins TRBV27 and TRBJ2-7; TRBD2 might be the D (6 bases). The CDR3 extends over 11 amino acids. Germline assignment: CDR1 MNHEY and CDR2 SMNVEV (reference sequence). V was pared by 8 bases and J by 6 bases, with 11 bases between. The DNA for the CDR3 is TGTGCCAGCCGATGGGGAGGCGAGCAGTACTTC. This codes for CASRWGGEQYF.

Here the CDR3 reads CSVLTETVSFGYEQYF. The CDR3 bases are TGCAGCGTCCTAACGGAGACAGTGAGTTTCGGTTACGAGCAGTACTTC. The V and J genes are TRBV29-1 and TRBJ2-7; a weak D match, TRBD1 (5 bases). This CDR3 is built from 16 residues. Germline loops: CDR1 SQVTM, CDR2 ANQGSEA. V lost 6 bases and J lost 4, with 25 bases in between.

The chain carries TRBV6-6 and TRBJ2-3; perhaps TRBD1 as D (6 bases). V shed 0 bases and J shed 4 bases, with 14 bases lying between them. CDR1 is MNHNY and CDR2 is SVGAGI in the germline V gene (reference sequence). The CDR3 is made up of 16 amino acids. The CDR3: CASSYSYDRSADTQYF. CDR3 in DNA: TGTGCCAGCAGTTACTCGTACGACAGGAGCGCAGATACGCAGTATTTT.

In its sample, this clonotype was seen many times. V and J are TRBV12-3 or TRBV12-4 and TRBJ2-7; 7 bases fit TRBD1. V lost 2 bases and J lost 3; bases outside the gene matches: 4. The CDR3 is 14 residues long. CDR3 in DNA: TGTGCCAGCAGTTTAAGGCAGGGGGACTACGAGCAGTACTTC. Protein sequence: CASSLRQGDYEQYF.

A few counts support this clonotype. This rearrangement joins TRBV9 to TRBJ2-3, with TRBD2 matching 7 bases. Per germline, CDR1 SGDLS and CDR2 YYNGEE. CDR3 length: 16 residues. The junction had 12 bases not matched to a gene; V was cut back by 3 bases and J by 5 bases. In DNA, the CDR3 is TGTGCCAGCAGCGGTGGGGCGGGAGATTGGCGAGATACGCAGTATTTT. This sequence encodes CASSGGAGDWRDTQYF.